The source of this T cell receptor (beta chain) is a study of CD8+ T cells in alopecia areata. Extracted RNA was reverse transcribed, and the resulting cDNA served as sequencing template. Assay: immunoSEQ multiplex PCR; the TCRdb copy retains only in-frame clones and omits some. This sample has 75,000 to 100,000 clones; 40% to 45% occur once, and the top ten carry almost 0.8%. This clone was observed a handful of times. Sequenced sample: CD4+ T cells sorted from blood. The sequence came from a human donor with alopecia areata.

CDR3 loop: CASEDGGRGQETQYF. The CDR3 coding sequence is TGTGCCAGCGAGGATGGGGGCAGGGGGCAAGAGACCCAGTACTTC. This chain uses TRBV28 with TRBJ2-5; 7 bases map to TRBD1. This CDR3 has 15 amino acids. V shed 8 bases, J shed 2 bases, and the junction held 11 bases outside the gene matches. Germline CDR1 reads MDHEN; CDR2 reads SYDVKM.